The T cell receptor beta chain described here comes from a study of beta chain features in type 1 diabetes. Study-level information: Examination of sorted cells across all samples involved 98,000,000 or so cells.

The single heparinised draw taken from each donor contained about 120 mL of blood on average. CD4+ cells of the naive, central memory, regulatory and stem cell-like memory types were sorted via CD45RO/CCR7/CD25/CD127/CD95/CD27. A word on this clone: Its antigen remains unknown.

Trimming stripped 6 bases from V and 4 bases from J, with 12 bases between. The CDR3 has 13 amino acids. The germline gives CDR1 KGHSH, CDR2 LQKENI. Since all of the isolated RNA was reverse transcribed, expressed TCRB transcripts were what got sequenced. Libraries were prepared by immunoSEQ multiplex PCR; TCRdb keeps only in-frame clonotypes and omits some of them. The data contain 640,000 or so clones, 13% of them singletons. Study-level results: Moderate but significant shortening of TCRB CDR3s was recorded in all four CD4+ subsets from Type 1 diabetes patients. More deletions and fewer insertions at VDJ junctions were seen in type 1 diabetes patients.

Sequencing used naive CD4+ T cells from blood. The chain couples TRBV18 to TRBJ1-2, with no clear D. The TCR was taken from a man between 18 and 35 years old with type 1 diabetes. This CDR3 reads CASSTGLSYGYTF. CDR3 in DNA: TGTGCCAGCTCCACCGGCCTTTCCTATGGCTACACCTTC.